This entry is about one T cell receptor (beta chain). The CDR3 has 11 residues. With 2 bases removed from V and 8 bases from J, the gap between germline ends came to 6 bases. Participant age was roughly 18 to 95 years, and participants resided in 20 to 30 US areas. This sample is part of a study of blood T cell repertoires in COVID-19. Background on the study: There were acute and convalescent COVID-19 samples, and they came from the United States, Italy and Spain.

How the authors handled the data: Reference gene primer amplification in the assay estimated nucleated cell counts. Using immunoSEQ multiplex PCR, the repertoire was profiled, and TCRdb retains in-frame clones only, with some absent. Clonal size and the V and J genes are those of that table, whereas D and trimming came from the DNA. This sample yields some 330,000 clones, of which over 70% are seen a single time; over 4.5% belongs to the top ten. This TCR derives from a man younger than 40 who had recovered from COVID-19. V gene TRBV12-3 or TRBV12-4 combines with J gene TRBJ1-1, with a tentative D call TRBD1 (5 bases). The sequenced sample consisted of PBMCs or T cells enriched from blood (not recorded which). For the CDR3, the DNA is TGTGCCAGCAGTTTACACAGGGAAGCTTTCTTT. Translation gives CASSLHREAFF.